Sequencing of this T cell receptor (beta chain) was carried out in a study of metastatic and nonmetastatic thyroid tumors. Whole-study context: Comparison of repertoires was carried out across blood and tumor or nodule tissue from malignant and benign thyroid patients. Study-wide points: Significantly greater TCR beta diversity was reportedly found in malignant thyroid tumors than in benign nodules (in blood and tumor).

This clone was observed at least ten times. Its antigen is unidentified. In the study's own analysis: In papillary thyroid cancer, a distant-metastasis classifier was built using CDR3 differences across clinicopathological groups. TCRdb re-called clones via MiXCR from the PCR reads. For this entry, the V and J calls and clone size follow TCRdb and not the study's own pipeline. Among about 30,000 clones listed, 9.5% to 14% were seen once. Trimming cost V 3 bases and J 5 bases; bases outside gene matches: 3. From germline, CDR1 is DFQATT and CDR2 SNEGSKA (reference sequence). The CDR3 is made up of 14 amino acids. Nobody among the patients had been given any treatment before thyroid surgery.

The sequence was obtained from a female donor with papillary thyroid cancer or a benign thyroid nodule (not recorded which). Some clones in this sample may be carry-over from other donors' samples. The sequenced sample consisted of blood. The rearrangement links TRBV20-1 to TRBJ2-1; 11 nucleotides match TRBD2. The CDR3 protein is CSARGLAENNEQFF. The CDR3 nucleotides are TGCAGTGCTAGGGGACTAGCGGAAAACAATGAGCAGTTCTTC.